This T cell receptor (beta chain) is drawn from a study of lymphopenia after photon versus proton radiotherapy. Findings and limits, study-wide: In patients who died, overall survival fell as post-nadir TCR diversity dropped more. After the lymphocyte nadir, photon-treated repertoires showed oligoclonal expansion, especially of CD8+ Temra cells. Survival link was tested only in deceased patients; proton benefit remains a possibility. Under photons, naive T cells and diversity fell while effector/memory populations rose.

The data were produced by immunoSEQ multiplex PCR, yet TCRdb's version contains in-frame clones alone and is incomplete. Of tens of thousands of clones listed, around 82% are singletons. Trimming took 1 base from V and 7 from J; bases not matched to a gene: 10. The CDR3 covers 16 residues. Germline assignment: CDR1 SGHTA and CDR2 FQGNSA. Concerning this clone: Its antigen is still unknown.

The V call is TRBV7-2, the J call TRBJ2-1, with 7 bases identical to TRBD1. The sample here was peripheral blood, taken from a patient treated with proton-based radiotherapy. This clonotype was obtained from a woman in her seventies with pancreatic cancer. Written as DNA, the CDR3 is TGTGCCAGCAGCTTAGAGGGGACAGTGAGGAGGAATGAGCAGTTCTTC. It yields the protein CASSLEGTVRRNEQFF.